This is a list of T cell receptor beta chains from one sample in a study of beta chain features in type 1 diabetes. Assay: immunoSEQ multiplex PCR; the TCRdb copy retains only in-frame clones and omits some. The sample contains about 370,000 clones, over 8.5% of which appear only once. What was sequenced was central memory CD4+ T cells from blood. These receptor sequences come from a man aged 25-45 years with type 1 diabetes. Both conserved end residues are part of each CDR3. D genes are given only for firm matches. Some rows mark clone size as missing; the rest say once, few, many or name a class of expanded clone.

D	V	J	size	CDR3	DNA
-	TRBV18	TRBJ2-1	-	CASSPPGHVYNEQFF	TGTGCCAGCTCACCACCGGGACACGTATACAATGAGCAGTTCTTC
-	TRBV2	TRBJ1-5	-	CASCYQGGNQPQHF	TGTGCCAGCTGTTACCAGGGCGGTAATCAGCCCCAGCATTTT
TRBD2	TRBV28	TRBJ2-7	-	CASSPLAETSYEQYF	TGTGCCAGCAGTCCCCTAGCGGAAACCTCCTACGAGCAGTACTTC
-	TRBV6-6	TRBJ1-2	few	CAISESRVGYTF	TGTGCCATCAGTGAGTCGAGAGTGGGCTACACCTTC
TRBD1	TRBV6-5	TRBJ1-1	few	CASSGRGQVNTEAFF	TGTGCCAGCAGTGGACGAGGACAGGTGAACACTGAAGCTTTCTTT
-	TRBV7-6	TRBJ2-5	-	CASSRGAAVMETQYF	TGTGCCAGCAGCCGGGGGGCGGCGGTGATGGAGACCCAGTACTTC
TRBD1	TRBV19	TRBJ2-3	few	CAAAPTGWDADTQYF	TGTGCCGCCGCCCCGACAGGGTGGGACGCAGATACGCAGTATTTT
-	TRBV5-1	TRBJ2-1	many	CASSPDIEQFF	TGCGCCAGCAGCCCGGATATAGAGCAGTTCTTC
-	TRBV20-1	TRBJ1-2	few	CSVDIIYGYTF	TGCAGTGTGGACATAATCTATGGCTACACCTTC
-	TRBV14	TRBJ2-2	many	CASSQYPNTGELFF	TGTGCCAGCAGCCAATACCCGAACACCGGGGAGCTGTTTTTT
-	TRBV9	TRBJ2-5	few	CASSVEPSLGIETQYF	TGTGCCAGCAGCGTAGAACCGAGCCTAGGTATCGAGACCCAGTACTTC
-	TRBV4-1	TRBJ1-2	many	CASSLRDNYGYTF	TGCGCCAGCAGCCTCCGGGACAACTATGGCTACACCTTC
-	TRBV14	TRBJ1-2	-	CASSPGQRNYGYTF	TGTGCCAGCAGCCCCGGACAGCGTAACTATGGCTACACCTTC
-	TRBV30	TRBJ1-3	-	CAWNTMRGSGNTIYF	TGTGCCTGGAATACAATGCGGGGCTCTGGAAACACCATATATTTT
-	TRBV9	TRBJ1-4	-	CASSLGGSTNEKLFF	TGTGCCAGCAGCCTTGGAGGATCAACTAATGAAAAACTGTTTTTT
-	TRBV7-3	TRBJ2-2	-	CASSRALTNTGELFF	TGTGCCAGCAGCAGGGCTCTTACCAACACCGGGGAGCTGTTTTTT
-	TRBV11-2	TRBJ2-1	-	CASSSGLSSYNEQFF	TGTGCCAGCAGCTCCGGACTGAGCTCCTACAATGAGCAGTTCTTC
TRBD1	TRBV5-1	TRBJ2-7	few	CASSNPGQGAYEQYF	TGCGCCAGCAGTAACCCGGGACAGGGAGCCTACGAGCAGTACTTC
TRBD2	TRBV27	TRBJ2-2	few	CASTGLAGGGTGELFF	TGTGCCAGCACTGGGCTAGCGGGAGGAGGTACCGGGGAGCTGTTTTTT
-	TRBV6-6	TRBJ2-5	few	CATEEFYQETQYF	TGTGCCACAGAGGAGTTTTACCAAGAGACCCAGTACTTC
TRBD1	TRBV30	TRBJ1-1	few	CAWDKTGRTEAFF	TGTGCCTGGGATAAGACAGGGCGCACTGAAGCTTTCTTT
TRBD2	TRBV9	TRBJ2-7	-	CASSAGGEQYF	TGTGCCAGCAGCGCGGGGGGCGAGCAGTACTTC
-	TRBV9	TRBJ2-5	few	CASSVGVETQYF	TGTGCCAGCAGCGTGGGGGTTGAGACCCAGTACTTC
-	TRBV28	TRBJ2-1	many	CASSFQGSYNEQFF	TGTGCCAGCAGTTTTCAGGGTTCCTACAATGAGCAGTTCTTC
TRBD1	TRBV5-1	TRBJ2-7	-	CASSQTGTGGLTEYF	TGCGCCAGCAGCCAGACCGGGACAGGGGGCTTAACCGAGTACTTC
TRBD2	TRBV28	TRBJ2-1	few	CASGTSDNEQFF	TGTGCCTCCGGGACTAGCGACAATGAGCAGTTCTTC
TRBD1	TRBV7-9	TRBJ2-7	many	CASSLSGTGGYEQYF	TGTGCCAGCAGCTTATCCGGGACAGGGGGATACGAGCAGTACTTC
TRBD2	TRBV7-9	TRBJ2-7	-	CASSPGTSGRAGEQYF	TGTGCCAGCAGTCCCGGGACTAGCGGGAGGGCCGGCGAGCAGTACTTC
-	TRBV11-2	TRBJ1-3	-	CASSRDGNTIYF	TGTGCCAGCAGCCGGGACGGAAACACCATATATTTT
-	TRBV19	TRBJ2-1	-	CASSWRTAYNEQFF	TGTGCCAGTAGTTGGAGAACCGCCTACAATGAGCAGTTCTTC
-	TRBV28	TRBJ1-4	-	CASSLPRTNEKLFF	TGTGCCAGCAGTTTGCCCAGGACTAATGAAAAACTGTTTTTT